Below, 7 T cell receptor beta chains from the same sample are listed, as sequenced in a study of post-analysis software for immune sequencing data. Study-level findings and limits: With TRBV5-6, TRBV5-1 and TRBV20-1 included, about five TRBV segments were more frequent in patients than in controls.

TCR beta libraries were prepared from cDNA with unique molecular identifiers. TCRdb re-analysed the PCR reads in MiXCR, keeping a single row per CDR3 protein. The repertoire holds about 820,000 distinct CDR3 sequences, with about 53% as singletons. The antigens these receptors bind are not known. Sequencing input: blood. Source of these receptors: a girl aged 5-17 years with multiple sclerosis.

The rearrangement links TRBV5-1 to TRBJ1-5; D call uncertain. This CDR3 has 14 amino acids. The germline CDR1 and CDR2 sequences are SGHRS and YFSETQ. The ends were cut back, 4 bases at V and 5 bases at J, with 13 bases in the middle. The CDR3 sequence is CASSPQNGDQPQHF. In DNA, the CDR3 is TGCGCCAGCAGCCCCCAAAATGGGGATCAGCCCCAGCATTTT.

This clonotype was counted a few times. V and J are TRBV5-1 and TRBJ2-5; 15 bases match TRBD2. V lost 2 bases, J lost 1 base, and 3 bases stayed unmatched. Germline V gene sequence: CDR1 SGHRS, CDR2 YFSETQ. This CDR3 spans 17 amino acids. CDR3 bases: TGCGCCAGCAGCTTCGGGACTAGCGGGAGGATCCAAGAGACCCAGTACTTC. Amino acid sequence: CASSFGTSGRIQETQYF.

The chain is built from TRBV5-1 and TRBJ2-1; 7 bases map to TRBD1. The CDR3 has 17 amino acids. Germline V gene lookup returns CDR1 SGHRS and CDR2 YFSETQ. J lost 12 bases, V lost 3 bases, and 21 bases had no gene match. CDR3 DNA: TGCGCCAGCAGCTACGATCCCCCCGGGACAGTGGTGGATGGGCAGTTCTTC. Translated, it gives CASSYDPPGTVVDGQFF.

This chain joins TRBV11-2 and TRBJ2-4; 7 nucleotides align to TRBD2. Germline CDR1 reads SGHAT; CDR2 reads FQNNGV. The CDR3 spans 14 residues. The V gene end was trimmed by 8 bases and the J gene end by 2 bases; junction bases not matched to a gene: 6. The CDR3 DNA reads TGTGCCAGCCATAGCGGGCTAACCAAAAACATTCAGTACTTC. Translated: CASHSGLTKNIQYF.

The gene calls are TRBV11-2 and TRBJ2-4; tentative D call: TRBD2 (6 bases). V was shortened by 5 bases and J by 6 bases, with 11 bases between the two germline ends. CDR3 length equals 13 residues. Germline V lookup: CDR1 SGHAT, CDR2 FQNNGV. Written as DNA, the CDR3 is TGTGCCAGCAGCCCCCCGGAGGGAAACATTCAGTACTTC. Translation: CASSPPEGNIQYF.

This CDR3 reads CASSLVGTGNYEQYF. The CDR3 DNA sequence: TGTGCCAGCAGCTTAGTTGGGACAGGGAACTACGAGCAGTACTTC. J is TRBJ2-7 and V is TRBV7-6; 9 positions agree with TRBD1. V gave up 1 base and J gave up 3 bases; unmatched junction bases: 4. Germline V CDR1 and CDR2: SGHVS, FNYEAQ. This CDR3 region has 15 residues. The full variable domain, rest sourced from reference TRBV7-6 and TRBJ2-7, is GAGVSQSPRYKVTKRGQDVALRCDPISGHVSLYWYRQALGQGPEFLTYFNYEAQQDKSGLPNDRFSAERPEGSISTLTIQRTEQRDSAMYRCASSLVGTGNYEQYFGPGTRLTVT.

This clonotype was counted between two and nine times. The chain has TRBV7-2 and TRBJ1-5; 9 bases line up with TRBD1. The CDR3 spans 18 residues. CDR1 is SGHTA, CDR2 FQGNSA, per germline. V dropped 4 bases and J dropped 0; count of bases not matched to a gene: 10. The CDR3: CASSSRPGTGFSNQPQHF. CDR3 nucleotide sequence: TGTGCCAGCAGCTCCCGACCCGGGACAGGGTTTAGCAATCAGCCCCAGCATTTT.